This TCR beta chain was retrieved from a study of T cell responses to AZD1222 COVID-19 vaccine. Study-wide findings and caveats: Reports indicate that nearly half of spike-specific TCRs are directed at unmutated variant regions. Donors were mostly white British, more females; clonal diversity possibly underestimated. No repertoire was sampled before or during the peak T cell response, only after it.

As regards this clone: Its antigen remains unidentified.

The CDR3 is made up of 13 amino acids. Germline loops: CDR1 MNHEY, CDR2 SVGAGI. V was pared by 6 bases and J by 7 bases, with 8 bases of the junction left unmatched. Measured with immunoSEQ multiplex PCR; TCRdb has only the in-frame clones, and not every one. Of some 110,000 clones listed, approximately 86% are singletons. This chain connects TRBV6-5 to TRBJ2-7; TRBD2 agrees at 8 bases. Sequencing was performed on peripheral blood, taken 28 days after the second dose of the MenACWY control vaccine. This sequence originates from an adult who received the MenACWY meningococcal vaccine as a control. CDR3 sequence reads: CASRRLANEEQYF. The DNA of the CDR3 is TGTGCCAGCAGGAGACTAGCGAATGAGGAGCAGTACTTC.